This T cell receptor beta chain was documented in a study of cytomegalovirus exposure and HLA in healthy donors (dated by TCRdb to about 2017). Notes on the research overall: According to an earlier analysis of 587 of the donors, about 179 million T cells yielded some 120 million unique TCR beta sequences and about 300 Gb of sequence data. Roughly 300 gigabases of sequencing data and 70 million to 100 million unique TCR sequences were included in an early release covering under 650 HLA-typed donors. The genetic ancestry cluster associated with self-reported Caucasian donors included over 80% of the roughly 390 genotyped donors. The study aimed to test whether cataloging public T cell receptors could reveal signatures of past pathogen exposure. The study used immunosequencing to profile the T cell repertoires of 670 or so subjects and linked those repertoires to cytomegalovirus serostatus. In addition to the first cohort of 500 to 850 subjects, a separate validation cohort of 100 to 150 different subjects was used. To predict cytomegalovirus infection status, the study combined high-throughput TCR immunosequencing, statistical association of individual TCRs with disease status, and machine learning. To study patterns of TCR occurrence, a later analysis re-analyzed previously published TCR beta repertoires from hundreds of donors and added high-resolution HLA genotyping. Rather than drawing on any new phenotypic data, the later analysis identified candidate immune exposures from TCR beta sequences and the way those sequences occurred across donors. An earlier analysis of 587 of the donors used high-throughput TCR beta sequencing to judge whether each TCR beta V gene segment behaved as functional or pseudogenic. Donor age, sex, ethnicity and CMV serostatus were compiled alongside the repertoire data. In a later genetic analysis, genome-wide SNP genotypes for about three fifths of the 666 donors were used, and that subset was treated as a discovery cohort. Every discovery cohort repertoire had been produced on one sequencing platform. HLA typing covered class I and class II loci at four-digit resolution. Typing coverage differed by locus: A, B, C, DRB1 and DQB1 were typed in about 629-640 donors, DQA1 in about 500, DPA1 in 600 to 610, and DPB1 in just under 480. Roughly 5 DR-DQ haplotypes were treated as single units for association and clustering because of strong linkage in the cohort. On average, roughly 250,000 unique TCR beta nucleotide sequences were sequenced per donor among several hundred genotyped donors of the cohort, with around 19% of those sequences being non-productive.

The CDR1 and CDR2 encoded by the germline V gene are MGHRA and YSYEKL. V lost 2 bases and J lost 4 bases, and the count of bases not matched to a germline gene is 10. Counted from cysteine to phenylalanine, this CDR3 has 16 amino acids. The DNA shown is the 48-base CDR3, in frame from base 1. Library preparation used the immunoSEQ multiplex PCR assay. For the multiplex PCR, a mixture combining 60 forward primers for TCR Vbeta segments and 13 reverse primers for TCR Jbeta segments was used. The CDR3 region of rearranged TCR beta genes was amplified from genomic DNA with a multiplex PCR assay. The Illumina HiSeq System was used to sequence the amplified TCR beta libraries as 87-base-pair reads. As for the original processing: In a later analysis, roughly 80 million unique TCR beta chains were counted across the roughly 610 repertoires, and roughly 9.9 million of these chains were shared by at least two donors. Raw reads were error-corrected and collapsed into unique sequences with a nearest-neighbor algorithm that merged closely related sequences to remove PCR and sequencing errors. To assign V, D and J gene segments, CDR3 sequences were aligned to IMGT reference sequences. Each retained sequence needed at least a six-nucleotide match to both a V gene segment and a J gene segment. Rearrangements were called productive when the CDR3 lacked stop codons and stayed in frame with V and J; all others were non-productive. CDR3 was defined according to IMGT convention as the region running from the second conserved V-encoded cysteine to the conserved J-encoded phenylalanine. Sequences without an unambiguous match to a single V gene segment were excluded from the earlier analysis of 587 of the donors. In an earlier analysis of 587 of the donors, a V segment was called functional when productive rearrangements were above 56.7%, and segregating when the standard deviation between donors exceeded 5%. A statistical classification framework was developed to diagnose cytomegalovirus status using the catalog of TCR beta chain sequences. In a later analysis, V and J genes were assigned by comparing TCR nucleotide sequences against IMGT/GENE-DB human TR gene sequences. A later analysis assigned CDR3 sequences and most-parsimonious VDJ recombination scenarios with the TCRdist pipeline. A later analysis defined each TCR beta chain by its CDR3 amino acid sequence plus V-gene family, and excluded reads lacking a unique V-gene family. To address suspected cross-contamination and a sequencing artifact, a later analysis removed around 600 highly shared, low-generation-probability nucleotide sequences. For each public chain, a later analysis derived a clonal expansion index from normalized ranks of inferred template counts within each repertoire. In a later analysis, generation probabilities were computed using a VDJ recombination model fitted to out-of-frame rearrangements, and the results were checked against IGoR. Hypergeometric tests were used in a later analysis to score TCR-TCR, TCR-HLA and TCR-CMV co-occurrence, with a repertoire-size bias correction applied to the TCR pairs. In a later analysis, false discovery rates were estimated by permuting HLA or CMV assignments 20 times. In a later analysis, co-occurring TCRs were grouped using DBSCAN, and TCRdist sequence similarity was added for clustering within HLA-allele-positive subsets. Repertoires with fewer than 30,000 or more than 120,000 public chains were left out of co-occurrence clustering, as were about 5 repertoires with anomalous nucleotide sharing. TCRdb stores this immuneACCESS table with in-frame sequences only. Part of the clones is absent; in the studies checked, under half of the shortfall reflects unresolved V genes, and no reason is known for the rest. V and J calls plus clone size are reproduced from that table; the DNA served to infer D and trimming. The sample table holds roughly 100,000 clones, of which around four fifths were seen once. The ten largest account for around 5.3% of the sample.

In total, approximately 700 healthy bone marrow donors made up the cohort. At the time of sampling, every cohort member was nominally healthy, though immune exposures that went unrecorded were likely present. The donor tested CMV seronegative, placing the donor among the roughly 350 seronegative members of the cohort. Every donor gave a peripheral blood sample, and the peripheral blood mononuclear cells from that sample were used for TCR beta sequencing. The Qiagen DNeasy Blood Extraction Kit was used to extract genomic DNA from the blood cell samples. Overall study results and their limits: Linkage disequilibrium might explain the correlated functional status among segregating V segments, but an unknown experimental factor could not be ruled out. This cohort had only TCR beta chains sequenced, and the lack of alpha or paired-chain data limited which features could be detected. In a later analysis, HLA-associated TCR beta chains were found to be more clonally expanded and to have lower generation probabilities than equally common non-associated chains. Cytomegalovirus status was reported to be diagnosed by the classifier with high specificity and sensitivity in both the original and validation cohorts. Sequencing depth was assumed to be roughly uniform across donors in the presence/absence analyses, though that assumption may not hold. Assigning TCR associations to individual alleles was difficult when HLA alleles, especially DR and DQ, strongly co-occurred. The authors suggested that the approach could potentially be extended to other disease states and immunological phenotypes. A later genetic analysis associated a missense DCLRE1C variant with V-gene and J-gene trimming of TCR beta chains, and an independent cohort replicated the association. According to a later analysis, most CMV-associated TCR beta chains appeared to be HLA-restricted, and the HLA associations seemed to be driven largely by CMV exposure. For the cohort, immune exposure information was limited to CMV serostatus. Because counts were too low, under 20 rarely observed V segments, including chromosome 9 orphons, were left out of the earlier analysis of 500 to 650 of the donors. A later analysis reported that several top co-occurrence clusters appeared linked to parvovirus B19, influenza, CMV and Epstein-Barr virus. A cluster of highly shared sequence variants was judged likely to represent a technical artifact of the sequencing pipeline. The study listed 164 TCR beta chains as associated with cytomegalovirus. In an earlier analysis of some 540 of the donors, most TCR beta V segments appeared in productive rearrangements about 87% or about 30% of the time, broadly matching IMGT annotations. Specific HLA alleles were associated with 16,951 TCR beta sequences at a false discovery rate of 0.05 in a later analysis. Some IMGT-functional V segments, including TRBV6-2 and TRBV6-3, could not be told apart with the 87-base-pair reads, so those segments were excluded. HLA typing was unavailable for some donors at each locus, so association tests used only the typed subset. A few of the identified cytomegalovirus-associated TCR beta chains were confirmed in vitro to be specific for cytomegalovirus antigens. A later analysis found that TCR association rates varied across HLA loci, with DRB1 alleles showing the most associated TCRs and HLA-C alleles the fewest. Most TCR sequences were observed very rarely across donors, whereas some public TCRs were present in many individuals. According to a later genetic analysis, donors in an Asian-associated ancestry cluster had fewer N-insertions in productive TCRs than the approximately 630-donor mean. A further reported finding was that TCR beta sequences accurately predicted the HLA-A and HLA-B alleles for most subjects in the first cohort.

Comments on this clone: What this receptor recognizes is not known. No base qualities exist here, and no much larger clone lies one base off it.

Sequencing was done on a sample of PBMCs. The chain couples TRBV4-1 to TRBJ2-7; 8 of the junction bases match TRBD2. The origin of this receptor is a woman in her 40s in good health and CMV-seronegative. The CDR3 region reads CASSQRQAGDPYEQYF. The base sequence is TGCGCCAGCAGCCAACGACAAGCGGGGGACCCATACGAGCAGTACTTC.